Each of the 20 T cell receptor beta chains below was sequenced from the same sample in a study of blood T cell repertoires in COVID-19. The table came from immunoSEQ multiplex PCR; TCRdb's copy has only in-frame clones and leaves some out. The data show 150,000 or so clones, with roughly 89% seen just once and more than 1.5% held by the top ten. Sequenced input: peripheral blood. The receptors here all came from a woman in her fifties or sixties with acute or convalescent COVID-19.

This clone was seen only a few times. The gene calls are TRBV5-1 and TRBJ2-5, with D perhaps matching TRBD2 (7 bases). The CDR3 sequence is 16 residues long. The V and J ends lost 0 bases and 5 bases respectively, with 17 bases between them. Germline V gene sequence: CDR1 SGHRS, CDR2 YFSETQ. The CDR3: CASSLGSGGTLETQYF. For the CDR3, the DNA is TGCGCCAGCAGCTTGGGGTCGGGGGGCACACTGGAGACCCAGTACTTC.

The rearrangement uses TRBV7-2 and TRBJ1-6; D gene uncertain. The V and J ends lost 7 bases and 2 bases respectively, with 15 bases between them. The CDR3 consists of 16 residues. Germline V CDR1 and CDR2: SGHTA, FQGNSA. The CDR3 bases are TGTGCCAGCACCTCGAGGGAGGGCACCTATAATTCACCCCTCCACTTT. Translating gives CASTSREGTYNSPLHF.

This clone was seen once. The chain links TRBV18 to TRBJ2-7; TRBD2 might be the D (5 bases). This CDR3 is 14 amino acids long. Trimming stripped 6 bases from V and 2 bases from J, with 14 bases between. Per the germline V gene, CDR1 is KGHSH and CDR2 is LQKENI. The CDR3 spells CASSREGLPYEQYF. The DNA of the CDR3 is TGTGCCAGCTCGCGCGAGGGCCTTCCCTACGAGCAGTACTTC.

This sequence joins TRBV19 and TRBJ2-5; 8 bases line up with TRBD2. Losses at the gene ends were 6 bases for V and 5 bases for J; bases not matched to a gene: 14. Germline CDR1 is LNHDA and CDR2 is SQIVND (reference sequence). This CDR3 has 16 amino acids. CDR3 region: CASSREGGFIGETQYF. CDR3 sequence (DNA): TGTGCCAGTAGCCGGGAGGGGGGCTTCATTGGGGAGACCCAGTACTTC.

This rearrangement joins TRBV7-2 to TRBJ2-2; 12 bases fit TRBD2. Trimming took 5 bases from V and 4 from J; bases not matched to a gene: 8. The CDR3 has 17 amino acids. CDR1 is SGHTA and CDR2 is FQGNSA in the germline V gene. The CDR3 reads CASSPGLAGWGTGELFF. The CDR3 DNA sequence: TGTGCCAGCAGCCCCGGACTAGCGGGATGGGGCACCGGGGAGCTGTTTTTT.

The J gene is TRBJ1-1, the V gene TRBV3-1 (or the pseudogene TRBV3-2); TRBD1 might be the D (6 bases). Germline lookup yields CDR1 LGHDT and CDR2 YNNKEL (reference sequence). The CDR3 sequence is 15 residues long. The V end lost 1 base, the J end lost 4 bases, and 13 bases lay between the germline ends. This chain's CDR3 is CASSQALGGATEAFF. CDR3 nucleotides: TGTGCCAGCAGCCAAGCTCTTGGGGGGGCCACTGAAGCTTTCTTT.

The gene calls are TRBV19 and TRBJ2-1; TRBD2 agrees at 9 bases. Germline loops: CDR1 LNHDA, CDR2 SQIVND (reference sequence). There are 13 residues in the CDR3. V was clipped by 4 bases and J by 8 bases; unmatched bases: 3. CDR3 sequence (DNA): TGTGCCAGTAGTAGCGGGAGGGCCGATGAGCAGTTCTTC. It encodes CASSSGRADEQFF.

This chain joins TRBV10-3 and TRBJ2-7; 9 bases fit TRBD1. This CDR3 has 18 amino acids. V trimming: 6 bases; J trimming: 0 bases; junction bases outside the gene matches: 15. Germline V CDR1 and CDR2: ENHRY, SYGVKD. The CDR3 spells CAISEQGTGIVYSYEQYF. For the CDR3, the DNA is TGTGCCATCAGCGAACAAGGGACAGGGATCGTATACTCCTACGAGCAGTACTTC.

V usage is TRBV5-6 and J usage is TRBJ2-3, with a possible D match to TRBD1 (5 bases). CDR1 is SGHDT, CDR2 YYEEEE, per germline. V lost 3 bases to trimming and J lost 3 bases, with 17 bases between them. CDR3 length: 16 residues. The CDR3, as DNA: TGTGCCAGCAGCTGGTGGGAAGGGGTTATGACAGATACGCAGTATTTT. Translation gives CASSWWEGVMTDTQYF.

The V and J genes are TRBV7-2 and TRBJ2-7; 9 bases agree with TRBD1. V gave up 4 bases and J gave up 3 bases; unmatched junction bases: 7. This CDR3 is built from 15 residues. In germline, CDR1 is SGHTA, CDR2 FQGNSA. The CDR3 DNA reads as TGTGCCAGCAGCTCCCCCGGGACAGGGATCTACGAGCAGTACTTC. Translation: CASSSPGTGIYEQYF.

This sequence joins TRBV7-9 and TRBJ2-5; the D is unclear. The V gene lost 2 bases and the J gene lost 5 bases, with 12 bases spanning the gap. Germline V gene data show CDR1 as SEHNR and CDR2 as FQNEAQ (reference sequence). CDR3 length: 14 residues. The CDR3 bases are TGTGCCAGCAGCTTAAGCCTCCCCTCCGAGACCCAGTACTTC. Translation gives CASSLSLPSETQYF.

CDR3 sequence: CASSLDLGGSGNTIYF. The CDR3 bases are TGTGCCAGCAGCTTAGATCTGGGAGGCTCTGGAAACACCATATATTTT. The gene calls are TRBV11-2 and TRBJ1-3; D uncertain. The ends were cut back, 0 bases at V and 0 bases at J, with 9 bases in the middle. The CDR3 has 16 residues. Germline V gene lookup returns CDR1 SGHAT and CDR2 FQNNGV.

The V call is TRBV7-3, the J call TRBJ2-1; possible D gene TRBD1, 7 bases. This CDR3 region has 16 residues. The V gene lost 5 bases and the J gene lost 0 bases, with 14 bases spanning the gap. Germline V gene lookup returns CDR1 SGHTA and CDR2 FQGTGA. DNA of the CDR3: TGTGCCAGCAGCACGCAGGGGGGACGCTCCTACAATGAGCAGTTCTTC. Its translation: CASSTQGGRSYNEQFF.

The V call is TRBV18, the J call TRBJ2-2; TRBD2 agrees at 9 bases. CDR1 KGHSH and CDR2 LQKENI come from the germline V gene. J was trimmed by 1 base and V by 8 bases; bases with no gene match: 5. This CDR3 is 15 amino acids long. The CDR3 reads CASQTSGGNTGELFF. CDR3 in DNA: TGTGCCAGCCAGACTAGCGGAGGGAACACCGGGGAGCTGTTTTTT. Full variable domain (rest looked up from reference TRBV18 and TRBJ2-2): NAGVMQNPRHLVRRRGQEARLRCSPMKGHSHVYWYRQLPEEGLKFMVYLQKENIIDESGMPKERFSAEFPKEGPSILRIQQVVRGDSAAYFCASQTSGGNTGELFFGEGSRLTVL.

This clone was observed a handful of times. The V gene is TRBV2, the J gene TRBJ1-6; D gene unclear. V lost 5 bases, J lost 7 bases, and 12 bases lay in between. This CDR3 has 14 residues. Germline lookup yields CDR1 SNHLY and CDR2 FYNNEI. CDR3 sequence (DNA): TGTGCCAGCAGTACACAGCTACCCAATTCACCCCTCCACTTT. This gives the protein CASSTQLPNSPLHF.

The chain joins TRBV30 to TRBJ2-1; 7 bases match TRBD2. This CDR3 is built from 15 residues. The V gene's germline CDR1 is GTSNPN and CDR2 SVGIG (reference sequence). J lost 7 bases, V lost 0 bases, and 9 bases had no gene match. This chain's CDR3 is CAWSVRRGSKNEQFF. CDR3 in DNA: TGTGCCTGGAGTGTTAGGCGCGGGAGTAAGAATGAGCAGTTCTTC.

This chain connects TRBV27 to TRBJ1-2; 8 positions match TRBD1. V was clipped by 5 bases and J by 0 bases; unmatched bases: 2. Germline loops: CDR1 MNHEY, CDR2 SMNVEV (reference sequence). CDR3 length equals 14 residues. Here the CDR3 DNA reads TGTGCCAGCAGTAAACAGGGGGCTAACTATGGCTACACCTTC. Translated, it gives CASSKQGANYGYTF.

This clone was recorded at least ten times. The gene calls are TRBV19 and TRBJ1-5, with TRBD1 identical over 8 bases. V was pared by 6 bases and J by 7 bases, with 11 bases of the junction left unmatched. CDR3 length: 15 residues. CDR1 and CDR2 from the germline V gene are LNHDA and SQIVND (reference sequence). This chain's CDR3 is CASSPGGGGIQPQHF. CDR3 nucleotide sequence: TGTGCCAGTAGCCCAGGGGGCGGAGGGATCCAGCCCCAGCATTTT.

The chain is built from TRBV10-3 and TRBJ2-2; 9 nucleotides agree with TRBD1. V lost 2 bases and J lost 0; bases outside the gene matches: 1. The germline CDR1 and CDR2 sequences are ENHRY and SYGVKD. The CDR3 is made up of 16 amino acids. DNA for the CDR3: TGTGCCATCAGTGAGACAGGGGGCGCGAACACCGGGGAGCTGTTTTTT. Residues: CAISETGGANTGELFF.

The rearrangement links TRBV5-1 to TRBJ1-3; tentatively, D is TRBD1 (6 bases). The CDR3 loop spans 16 amino acids. V lost 4 bases and J lost 2, with 16 bases in between. CDR1 is SGHRS and CDR2 is YFSETQ in the germline V gene. This chain's CDR3 is CASSTSSGVTGNTIYF. The CDR3 coding sequence is TGCGCCAGCAGCACATCCTCAGGGGTGACTGGAAACACCATATATTTT.